One sample yielded the 3 T cell receptor beta chains listed below, sequenced in a study of T cell changes during pregnancy in multiple sclerosis. The method was immunoSEQ multiplex PCR; TCRdb's version includes in-frame clones alone and lacks a portion of them. The data hold some 31,000 clones, with around 94% observed a single time. The input for sequencing was CD8+ T cells from peripheral blood mononuclear cells, taken before pregnancy. The receptors were gathered from a female donor with multiple sclerosis, enrolled in a pregnancy study.

J is TRBJ1-2 and V is TRBV19; 7 bases fit TRBD1. V was clipped by 4 bases and J by 4 bases; unmatched bases: 6. From germline, CDR1 is LNHDA and CDR2 SQIVND (reference sequence). This CDR3 comprises 14 residues. CDR3 nucleotides: TGTGCCAGTAGTACGGGACAGACGACCTATGGCTACACCTTC. Translated: CASSTGQTTYGYTF.

V and J are TRBV7-6 and TRBJ2-1; D possibly corresponds to TRBD1 (5 bases). V lost 1 base and J 6 bases, leaving 16 bases between the germline ends. The length of the CDR3 is 16 residues. CDR1 SGHVS and CDR2 FNYEAQ come from the germline V gene. DNA for the CDR3: TGTGCCAGCAGCTTAGGGGTGGCAGGGCAGACCAATGAGCAGTTCTTC. Translating it yields CASSLGVAGQTNEQFF.

The gene calls are TRBV27 and TRBJ2-7, with TRBD1 matching over 8 bases. J was trimmed by 0 bases and V by 2 bases; bases with no gene match: 3. Germline V gene data show CDR1 as MNHEY and CDR2 as SMNVEV (reference sequence). The CDR3 extends over 15 amino acids. The CDR3: CASSLVTGVSYEQYF. The DNA of the CDR3 is TGTGCCAGCAGTTTAGTGACAGGGGTCTCCTACGAGCAGTACTTC.